The next 29 T cell receptor beta chains were all read from a single sample in a study of shared T cell receptors in the human thymus. This table comes from immunoSEQ multiplex PCR, and its TCRdb copy is limited to in-frame clones, with some not included. The table records about 500,000 clones, more than 75% of them present only once. The sample was also linked to a second study, of human thymus T cells.

The source material was thymocytes. Receptors were obtained from a boy in the first two years of life with a congenital heart defect.

Only one count was recorded for this clone. The genes are TRBV27 and TRBJ1-2, with D maybe TRBD1 (6 bases). Germline CDR1 and CDR2: MNHEY and SMNVEV (reference sequence). The ends were cut back, 0 bases at V and 4 bases at J, with 9 bases in the middle. This CDR3 spans 14 amino acids. The CDR3 here is CASSLSGRGYGYTF. The CDR3, as DNA: TGTGCCAGCAGTTTATCTGGCAGGGGCTATGGCTACACCTTC.

The V call is TRBV10-1, the J call TRBJ2-1; 7 bases line up with TRBD1. The trim removed 6 bases at V and 5 bases at J, leaving 7 bases unmatched. In germline, CDR1 is WNHNN, CDR2 SYGVQD (reference sequence). The CDR3 spans 14 residues. In DNA, the CDR3 is TGCGCCAGCAGGAGGGGGCACAGACACAATGAGCAGTTCTTC. It yields the protein CASRRGHRHNEQFF.

DNA for the CDR3: TGTGCCAGCAGCGGTCGAAAGCGGGAGCAGTACTTC. It encodes CASSGRKREQYF. The chain links TRBV11-2 to TRBJ2-7; a possible D gene is TRBD2 (5 bases). This CDR3 region has 12 residues. Per the germline V gene, CDR1 is SGHAT and CDR2 is FQNNGV. Trimming removed 5 bases from V and 7 bases from J, with 12 bases in between.

This chain links TRBV7-2 with TRBJ2-1; 7 positions match TRBD2. The CDR3 totals 16 residues. Trimming took 2 bases from V and 4 from J; bases not matched to a gene: 8. Germline assignment: CDR1 SGHTA and CDR2 FQGNSA. This chain's CDR3 is CASSLRLADLYNEQFF. The CDR3 nucleotides are TGTGCCAGCAGCTTACGACTAGCCGACCTGTACAATGAGCAGTTCTTC.

The V and J genes are TRBV10-1 and TRBJ1-2; D may be TRBD1 (5 bases). CDR3 length: 14 residues. Germline V gene data show CDR1 as WNHNN and CDR2 as SYGVQD (reference sequence). V was cut by 8 bases and J by 4 bases, with 17 bases left in between. This CDR3 reads CASLNREGPYGYTF. CDR3 coding DNA: TGCGCCAGCTTGAATAGGGAGGGGCCCTATGGCTACACCTTC.

The rearrangement uses TRBV7-2 and TRBJ2-7; 7 bases align to TRBD2. The length of the CDR3 is 17 residues. In germline, CDR1 is SGHTA, CDR2 FQGNSA. Trimming cost V 8 bases and J 0 bases; bases outside gene matches: 16. In DNA, the CDR3 is TGTGCCAGCTCCCCGGTTCTTAGGGGAGGGAGCTCCTACGAGCAGTACTTC. Translation gives CASSPVLRGGSSYEQYF.

The chain joins TRBV29-1 to TRBJ2-1; maybe TRBD2 (5 bases). The CDR3 spans 11 residues. Per the germline V gene, CDR1 is SQVTM and CDR2 is ANQGSEA. V gave up 3 bases and J gave up 8 bases, with 8 bases separating them. This CDR3 is CSVERAHEQFF. The CDR3, as DNA: TGCAGCGTTGAGCGGGCCCATGAGCAGTTCTTC.

This clone was seen a single time. The chain combines TRBV30 with TRBJ2-2; possible D gene TRBD1, 6 bases. CDR3 length equals 14 residues. CDR1 is GTSNPN, CDR2 SVGIG, per germline (reference sequence). V was trimmed by 5 bases and J by 4 bases, leaving 14 bases between them. CDR3 sequence: CAWQSDRITGELFF. In DNA, the CDR3 is TGTGCCTGGCAATCGGACAGAATCACCGGGGAGCTGTTTTTT. Filled out from reference TRBV30 and TRBJ2-2, the complete variable domain reads SQTIHQWPATLVQPVGSPLSLECTVEGTSNPNLYWYRQAAGRGLQLLFYSVGIGQISSEVPQNLSASRPQDRQFILSSKKLLLSDSGFYLCAWQSDRITGELFFGEGSRLTVL.

This clone was counted a few times. The chain recombines TRBV7-6 with TRBJ2-1; D ambiguous. This CDR3 region has 14 residues. V was pared by 4 bases and J by 6 bases, with 13 bases between. CDR1 is SGHVS and CDR2 is FNYEAQ in the germline V gene. CDR3 region: CASSSRKEVNEQFF. The DNA of the CDR3 is TGTGCCAGCAGCTCTAGAAAAGAAGTCAATGAGCAGTTCTTC.

This clone was detected only a few times. The chain carries TRBV7-3 and TRBJ2-1; the match to TRBD2 covers 11 bases. The junction had 11 bases not matched to a gene; V was cut back by 5 bases and J by 2 bases. The CDR3 runs 18 residues. Germline values: CDR1 SGHTA, CDR2 FQGTGA. The CDR3 here is CASSPGHSGRAAYNEQFF. DNA for the CDR3: TGTGCCAGCAGCCCGGGTCATAGCGGGAGGGCCGCCTACAATGAGCAGTTCTTC.

The chain recombines TRBV10-1 with TRBJ2-5, with D perhaps TRBD2 (6 bases). The CDR3 extends over 18 amino acids. Germline V gene lookup returns CDR1 WNHNN and CDR2 SYGVQD (reference sequence). V lost 4 bases and J 0 bases, leaving 21 bases between the germline ends. As DNA, the CDR3 is TGCGCCAGCAGTGCCGACTCCCCGGGACTCTGGTACCAAGAGACCCAGTACTTC. It codes for CASSADSPGLWYQETQYF.

The chain links TRBV4-1 to TRBJ1-1; possibly TRBD1 for D (6 bases). Germline V gene data show CDR1 as MGHRA and CDR2 as YSYEKL. The CDR3 consists of 17 residues. V was shortened by 2 bases and J by 5 bases, with 21 bases between the two germline ends. The DNA for the CDR3 is TGCGCCAGCAGCCAAAACCCCCGGCGCAGGGGCTATACTGAAGCTTTCTTT. Its protein product is CASSQNPRRRGYTEAFF.

The count of this clone is one. The chain is built from TRBV27 and TRBJ2-7, with 16 bases that match TRBD2. V shed 3 bases and J 6 bases; nucleotides not matched to a gene: 11. Germline V gene data show CDR1 as MNHEY and CDR2 as SMNVEV (reference sequence). The CDR3 totals 18 residues. CDR3 bases: TGTGCCAGCAGTTTTCGGGGGACTAGCGGGAGGGTGGGTGGCGAGCAGTACTTC. It specifies CASSFRGTSGRVGGEQYF.

The chain is built from TRBV7-2 and TRBJ2-7, with 7 bases aligning to TRBD2. V lost 6 bases and J lost 0; bases outside the gene matches: 5. This CDR3 region has 14 residues. Germline lookup yields CDR1 SGHTA and CDR2 FQGNSA. The CDR3: CASSLRDYSYEQYF. The CDR3 bases are TGTGCCAGCAGTCTGAGGGACTACTCCTACGAGCAGTACTTC.

The chain couples TRBV30 to TRBJ2-5; maybe TRBD2 (5 bases). V gave up 3 bases and J gave up 4 bases, with 12 bases separating them. Germline lookup yields CDR1 GTSNPN and CDR2 SVGIG (reference sequence). CDR3 length: 13 amino acids. CDR3 bases: TGTGCCTGGAGGGGGAGTGTGCGAGAGACCCAGTACTTC. This codes for CAWRGSVRETQYF.

About this clone itself: One end of the junction is discordant with germline, which a read error may explain. CDR3 sequence (DNA): TGTGCCGGCAGTGAAGGCAGGGCGCCCTACGAGCAGTACTTC. Translating it yields CAGSEGRAPYEQYF. The gene calls are TRBV25-1 and TRBJ2-7, with a possible D match to TRBD1 (5 bases). This CDR3 contains 14 residues. The germline CDR1 and CDR2 sequences are MGHDK and SYGVNS.

This chain links TRBV10-2 with TRBJ2-7; TRBD1 aligns across 8 bases. The CDR3 runs to 13 residues. Per germline, CDR1 WSHSY and CDR2 SAAADI. Unmatched junction bases numbered 3, after V lost 5 bases and J lost 3 bases. The DNA for the CDR3 is TGCGCCAGCAGTCTGGACAGGGACTACGAGCAGTACTTC. The encoded protein is CASSLDRDYEQYF.

This clone was recorded a few times. V gene TRBV2 combines with J gene TRBJ2-2; 7 positions match TRBD2. The CDR3 totals 14 residues. Germline CDR1 is SNHLY and CDR2 is FYNNEI. V lost 8 bases to trimming and J lost 1 base; unmatched junction nucleotides: 4. CDR3 in DNA: TGTGCCAGCTTCCAGCGGGAGAACACCGGGGAGCTGTTTTTT. Protein sequence: CASFQRENTGELFF. The complete variable domain, with remaining parts taken from reference TRBV2 and TRBJ2-2, reads EPEVTQTPSHQVTQMGQEVILRCVPISNHLYFYWYRQILGQKVEFLVSFYNNEISEKSEIFDDQFSVERPDGSNFTLKIRSTKLEDSAMYFCASFQRENTGELFFGEGSRLTVL.

This clone has just a few counts. The chain carries TRBV27 and TRBJ2-1; tentative D call: TRBD2 (6 bases). CDR1 MNHEY and CDR2 SMNVEV come from the germline V gene (reference sequence). The CDR3 consists of 17 residues. V lost 5 bases to trimming and J lost 4 bases, with 21 bases between them. DNA for the CDR3: TGTGCCAGCAGTCCCTACCAAACTAGCTGGGGATACAATGAGCAGTTCTTC. Amino acid sequence: CASSPYQTSWGYNEQFF.

The rearrangement joins TRBV19 to TRBJ2-3; possibly TRBD2 for D (5 bases). Between the trimmed V and J ends, which lost 5 bases and 5 bases, there was a span of 14 bases. The CDR3 is 14 residues long. CDR1 and CDR2 (germline): LNHDA, SQIVND (reference sequence). Here the CDR3 DNA reads TGTGCCAGTAGTCTACTCCCAGAGGGAGATACGCAGTATTTT. As protein: CASSLLPEGDTQYF.

The gene calls are TRBV5-1 and TRBJ2-2; 16 nucleotides match TRBD2. Germline CDR1 reads SGHRS; CDR2 reads YFSETQ. With 6 bases clipped from V and 5 bases from J, the junction kept 13 bases outside the gene matches. The CDR3 loop spans 19 amino acids. CDR3 sequence: CASNPRGLAGGPRTGELFF. CDR3 DNA sequence: TGCGCCAGCAACCCACGGGGACTAGCGGGAGGGCCTCGAACCGGGGAGCTGTTTTTT.

The CDR3 protein is CASSGGTVYEQYF. For the CDR3, the DNA is TGCGCCAGCAGCGGGGGGACAGTCTACGAGCAGTACTTC. This chain uses TRBV5-1 with TRBJ2-7; D perhaps matches TRBD1 (7 bases). The CDR3 runs 13 residues. V dropped 4 bases and J dropped 3 bases, with 11 bases sitting between them. The germline V gene has CDR1 SGHRS and CDR2 YFSETQ.

The CDR3 reads CASSQEMLASVYEQYF. The CDR3 DNA follows: TGCGCCAGCAGCCAAGAAATGCTGGCTAGCGTCTACGAGCAGTACTTC. This rearrangement joins TRBV4-1 to TRBJ2-7; D is perhaps TRBD2 (6 bases). Trimming shortened V by 0 bases and J by 3 bases, and 15 bases separated the two germline ends. CDR3 length: 16 residues. CDR1 is MGHRA and CDR2 is YSYEKL in the germline V gene.

The chain uses TRBV5-1 and TRBJ1-1, with TRBD1 matching over 8 bases. Per the germline V gene, CDR1 is SGHRS and CDR2 is YFSETQ. This CDR3 region has 16 residues. Unmatched junction bases numbered 9, after V lost 1 base and J lost 4 bases. CDR3 sequence reads: CASSLFGTGFPTEAFF. The CDR3 DNA reads TGCGCCAGCAGCTTGTTTGGGACAGGTTTTCCCACTGAAGCTTTCTTT.

The gene calls are TRBV2 and TRBJ2-1; D remains ambiguous. The V and J ends lost 0 bases and 6 bases respectively, with 18 bases between them. The length of the CDR3 is 17 residues. Germline CDR1 SNHLY, CDR2 FYNNEI. The CDR3 here is CASSEATRAGSRNEQFF. The CDR3 coding sequence is TGTGCCAGCAGTGAAGCGACACGTGCAGGATCGCGCAATGAGCAGTTCTTC.

This chain uses TRBV14 with TRBJ2-1; 7 bases align to TRBD1. CDR1 is SGHDN, CDR2 FVKESK, per germline. This CDR3 is built from 16 residues. The V and J ends lost 4 bases and 4 bases, in that order; junction bases with no gene match: 10. The CDR3 here is CASSRNTGVGYNEQFF. For the CDR3, the DNA is TGTGCCAGCAGCCGCAACACAGGGGTGGGTTACAATGAGCAGTTCTTC.

The V call is TRBV6-6, the J call TRBJ2-1; the D gene is possibly TRBD1 (5 bases). Trimming stripped 6 bases from V and 6 bases from J, with 12 bases between. This CDR3 has 13 amino acids. Looked up from germline, CDR1 is MNHNY and CDR2 is SVGAGI (reference sequence). CDR3 sequence: CASRPKRGNEQFF. The CDR3 region has the DNA TGTGCCAGCAGACCAAAAAGGGGCAATGAGCAGTTCTTC.

J is TRBJ2-1 and V is TRBV27; 7 positions agree with TRBD2. Germline lookup yields CDR1 MNHEY and CDR2 SMNVEV (reference sequence). V was pared by 0 bases and J by 16 bases, with 15 bases of the junction left unmatched. CDR3 length equals 15 residues. CDR3 in amino acids: CASSLSAGTGVEYFF. In DNA, the CDR3 is TGTGCCAGCAGTTTATCAGCGGGAACTGGGGTAGAGTATTTCTTC.

V usage is TRBV28 and J usage is TRBJ1-3; TRBD1 matches 7 bases. J was trimmed by 0 bases and V by 5 bases; bases with no gene match: 13. Germline V gene sequence: CDR1 MDHEN, CDR2 SYDVKM. This CDR3 is built from 18 residues. In DNA form, the CDR3 reads TGTGCCAGCAGTCCTCTAAGGGACAGTTTAAACTCTGGAAACACCATATATTTT. It encodes CASSPLRDSLNSGNTIYF.